Listed below are T cell receptor beta chains from one sample, sequenced in a study of CD8+CD57+ T cells in acquired aplastic anemia. TCRdb re-called the reads through MiXCR, storing one row per CDR3 protein. This sample carries around 220,000 distinct CDR3 sequences, roughly 50% of them seen once, and the ten largest clones take just under 20%. The specimen sequenced was sorted CD4+, CD8+, or CD8+CD57+ T cells (not recorded which) from PBMCs. Source of these receptors: a human donor with aplastic anemia. Each CDR3 is given with its conserved first and last residue. D genes are given only for firm matches. Only some rows state a clone size, as once, few, many or a class for expanded clones.

>14|TRBJ2-3|.|TRBV5-4|few
CASSPDTRTDTQCF
TGCGCCAGCAGCCCCGACACGCGCACAGATACGCAGTGTTTT
>14|TRBJ1-5|.|TRBV20-1|few
CSARRGGSIQPQHF
TGCAGTGCTAGAAGGGGGGGGTCAATTCAGCCCCAGCATTTT
>15|TRBJ1-1|.|TRBV20-1|medium-sized
CSARDPGAPGTEAFF
TGCAGTGCTAGAGATCCGGGGGCGCCGGGCACTGAAGCTTTCTTT
>15|TRBJ1-5|.|TRBV7-9|.
CASSYGGGGNQPQHF
TGTGCCAGCAGTTACGGCGGGGGCGGCAATCAGCCCCAGCATTTT
>14|TRBJ2-5|.|TRBV7-9|.
CASSFLSITETQYF
TGTGCCAGCAGCTTCCTTTCCATAACAGAGACCCAGTACTTC
>15|TRBJ1-2|.|TRBV6-1|few
CASSEALREFYGYTF
TGTGCCAGCAGTGAAGCGCTTCGAGAATTCTATGGCTACACCTTC
>13|TRBJ2-2|TRBD1|TRBV6-1|.
CASGQGLTGELFF
TGTGCCAGTGGACAGGGGTTGACCGGGGAGCTGTTTTTT
>15|TRBJ1-4|.|TRBV25-1|many
CASSEYEGRGEKLFF
TGTGCCAGCAGTGAATATGAGGGCCGAGGTGAAAAACTGTTTTTT
>16|TRBJ1-1|TRBD1|TRBV7-9|many
CASSSDRGYLRAEAFF
TGTGCCAGCAGCAGTGACAGGGGGTATCTACGGGCTGAAGCTTTCTTT
>14|TRBJ1-1|.|TRBV5-1|.
CASSLDGGRSEAFF
TGCGCCAGCAGCTTGGACGGGGGAAGGAGTGAAGCTTTCTTT
>13|TRBJ2-1|.|TRBV3-1|many
CASSQGRRNEQFF
TGTGCCAGCAGCCAGGGAAGGCGCAATGAGCAGTTCTTC
>16|TRBJ2-5|TRBD2|TRBV20-1|.
CSARDFSGGAAETQYF
TGCAGTGCCAGAGATTTTAGCGGGGGGGCGGCGGAGACCCAGTACTTC
>11|TRBJ1-2|.|TRBV29-1|.
CSLGTDYGYTF
TGCAGCCTCGGGACCGATTATGGCTACACCTTC
>9|TRBJ1-1|.|TRBV7-9|.
CASSLGPQF
TGTGCCAGCAGCTTAGGTCCTCAATTT
>12|TRBJ1-1|.|TRBV5-6|many
CASSFYGTEAFF
TGTGCCAGCAGCTTCTATGGCACTGAAGCTTTCTTT
>15|TRBJ2-1|.|TRBV11-3|many
CASSLGNSFYNEQFF
TGTGCCAGCAGCTTAGGGAACAGCTTTTACAATGAGCAGTTCTTC
>17|TRBJ1-6|.|TRBV7-8|.
CASSLAGRRADNSPLHF
TGTGCCAGCAGCTTAGCTGGACGGCGCGCAGATAATTCACCCCTCCACTTT
>16|TRBJ1-1|TRBD1|TRBV6-5|many
CASSLGQGALNTEAFF
TGTGCCAGCAGTTTAGGACAGGGCGCCCTGAACACTGAAGCTTTCTTT
>17|TRBJ2-2|TRBD1|TRBV7-9|many
CASSLAGGTGNTGELFF
TGTGCCAGCAGCTTAGCGGGCGGGACAGGGAACACCGGGGAGCTGTTTTTT
>14|TRBJ2-5|TRBD2|TRBV25-1|once
CARKPSGGPETQYF
TGTGCCAGAAAACCTAGCGGGGGTCCAGAGACCCAGTACTTC
>16|TRBJ2-3|TRBD2|TRBV5-1|.
CASSRLTSESTDTQYF
TGCGCCAGCAGCCGACTAACTAGCGAAAGCACAGATACGCAGTATTTT
>12|TRBJ1-3|.|TRBV12-3/TRBV12-4|many
CASSQQGDTIYF
TGTGCCAGCAGTCAACAGGGAGACACCATATATTTT
>14|TRBJ1-6|.|TRBV15|few
CATSRDLNNSPLHF
TGTGCCACCAGCAGAGATCTCAATAATTCACCCCTCCACTTT
>16|TRBJ1-2|.|TRBV20-1|few
CSARDPAGGLGYGYTF
TGCAGTGCTAGAGATCCGGCCGGGGGGCTAGGGTATGGCTACACCTTC
>15|TRBJ1-2|.|TRBV2|.
CASSFRGARGYGYTF
TGTGCCAGCAGTTTTCGGGGGGCACGGGGCTATGGCTACACCTTC
>13|TRBJ1-2|.|TRBV12-3/TRBV12-4|many
CASSYSRDYGYTF
TGTGCCAGCAGCTACTCGAGGGACTATGGCTACACCTTC
>16|TRBJ1-6|TRBD1|TRBV9|few
CASSVLATGGNSPLHF
TGTGCCAGCAGCGTTTTGGCGACAGGGGGTAATTCACCCCTCCACTTT
>15|TRBJ1-1|.|TRBV6-9|.
CASSQGAGRNTEAFF
TGTGCCAGCAGTCAAGGCGCGGGCCGAAACACTGAAGCTTTCTTT
>13|TRBJ2-3|.|TRBV7-2|.
CASSRDETDTQYF
TGTGCCAGCAGCCGGGATGAAACAGATACGCAGTATTTT
>13|TRBJ2-7|.|TRBV11-1|many
CASSQDRRGEQYF
TGTGCCAGCAGCCAGGACAGGCGGGGCGAGCAGTACTTC
>18|TRBJ2-2|.|TRBV7-6|.
CASSLGGSRGPNTGELLF
TGTGCCAGCAGCTTAGGGGGTAGTAGAGGCCCGAACACCGGGGAGCTGCTTTTT
>19|TRBJ2-1|TRBD2|TRBV2|.
CASSESGAVPSGGYNEQFF
TGTGCCAGCAGCGAAAGCGGTGCGGTGCCTAGCGGGGGGTACAATGAGCAGTTCTTC
>14|TRBJ1-2|.|TRBV6-1|.
CASSEGQEVDGYTF
TGTGCCAGCAGTGAAGGACAGGAAGTTGATGGCTACACCTTC
>16|TRBJ1-1|.|TRBV19|once
CASSIRRGSRDTEAFF
TGTGCCAGTAGTATAAGGAGGGGATCAAGAGACACTGAAGCTTTCTTT
>15|TRBJ1-6|TRBD1|TRBV14|.
CASIPGGPQGSPLHF
TGCGCCAGCATCCCGGGGGGCCCACAGGGGTCACCCCTCCACTTT
>13|TRBJ2-1|TRBD2|TRBV19|.
CASSMGLAGSLSF
TGTGCCAGTAGTATGGGGCTAGCGGGAAGTCTGTCCTTC
>15|TRBJ1-2|.|TRBV6-5|many
CASNDRGERDYGYTF
TGTGCCAGCAACGACCGGGGGGAAAGGGACTATGGCTACACCTTC
>17|TRBJ2-3|TRBD2|TRBV2|.
CASSMTWAGGGTDTQYF
TGCGCCAGCAGCATGACCTGGGCGGGGGGGGGGACAGATACGCAGTATTTT
>17|TRBJ2-5|.|TRBV7-9|many
CASSLRGGPDSQETQYF
TGTGCCAGCAGCTTAAGGGGAGGGCCGGACAGCCAAGAGACCCAGTACTTC
>13|TRBJ1-2|TRBD1|TRBV9|many
CASSVAGGYGYTF
TGTGCCAGCAGCGTAGCAGGGGGCTATGGCTACACCTTC
>14|TRBJ1-2|.|TRBV19|.
CASSIGQGGDGYTF
TGTGCCAGTAGTATAGGTCAGGGTGGTGATGGCTACACCTTC
>11|TRBJ1-2|.|TRBV2|.
CAIRDAGGYTF
TGTGCCATACGGGATGCAGGGGGCTACACCTTC
>11|TRBJ2-7|TRBD1|TRBV12-3/TRBV12-4|.
CASRGQDEQCF
TGTGCCAGCAGGGGACAGGACGAGCAGTGCTTC
>15|TRBJ2-7|TRBD1|TRBV5-6|.
CASSQQGGEAYEQYF
TGTGCCAGTAGTCAACAGGGGGGCGAGGCCTACGAGCAGTACTTC
>11|TRBJ2-7|.|TRBV6-4|.
CASRDRAEQYF
TGTGCCAGCAGGGACCGAGCCGAGCAGTACTTC
>15|TRBJ2-7|.|TRBV5-1|many
CASSLGQTSSYEQYF
TGCGCCAGCAGCTTGGGACAGACTAGCTCCTACGAGCAGTACTTC
>13|TRBJ2-5|.|TRBV20-1|many
CSATGAPQETQYF
TGCAGTGCTACAGGGGCACCACAAGAGACCCAGTACTTC
>13|TRBJ2-3|.|TRBV5-8|many
CASSRGQLDTQYF
TGTGCCAGCAGCCGTGGACAGTTAGATACGCAGTATTTT
>12|TRBJ2-5|.|TRBV20-1|many
CSAREGGETQYF
TGCAGTGCTAGAGAGGGGGGAGAGACCCAGTACTTC
>15|TRBJ2-3|TRBD2|TRBV24-1|.
CATAAGEPAVDTQYF
TGTGCCACAGCAGCGGGAGAGCCCGCAGTAGATACGCAGTATTTT
>13|TRBJ2-5|.|TRBV18|.
CASSPRPQETQYF
TGTGCCAGCTCACCACGGCCCCAAGAGACCCAGTACTTC
>15|TRBJ1-6|TRBD1|TRBV5-5|many
CASSYYPDRDSPLHF
TGTGCCAGCAGCTACTACCCCGACAGGGACTCACCCCTCCACTTT
>15|TRBJ2-3|TRBD1|TRBV20-1|.
CSARGQGAGTDTQYF
TGCAGTGCTAGAGGACAGGGGGCCGGCACAGATACGCAGTATTTT
>15|TRBJ1-2|TRBD1|TRBV29-1|.
CSVSAGRGLPKGYTF
TGCAGCGTTTCAGCGGGTAGGGGGCTCCCAAAAGGCTACACCTTC